The T cell receptor beta chain under discussion was sequenced for a study of monozygotic twins with inflammatory bowel disease. Study-wide results and caveats: Data gave no support to a single strong signal or clonotype associated with IBD.

Points on this clonotype: What it binds is not known.

The CDR3 totals 15 residues. CDR1 KGHSH and CDR2 LQKENI come from the germline V gene. Generation of cDNA took place in eight separate reactions per sample. The cDNA of both the TCRalpha and TCRbeta chains was subjected to two nested PCRs of around 15 and 10 cycles. With the 5' RACE reads reprocessed, TCRdb shows one record per CDR3 protein and no DNA. The sample holds over 150,000 distinct CDR3 sequences. Sequencing used blood. This TCR derives from a human donor with ulcerative colitis or Crohn's disease, or a healthy co-twin of an affected twin (not recorded which). The J gene is TRBJ2-2, the V gene TRBV18. The CDR3 loop reads CASSPPKGDTGELFF.